The 4 T cell receptor beta chains in this list originate from one sample, sequenced in a study of shared clonotypes between healthy human individuals. Here immunoSEQ multiplex PCR was the method, and the copy in TCRdb shows in-frame clones only, minus some. The sample holds some 2,000,000 clones, about 95% seen once. Sequenced material: naive CD4+ T cells sorted from blood. The subset denotes: CD45RA+ positively selected. These receptors were obtained from a young man in good health.

The chain recombines TRBV6-7 with TRBJ2-3; 9 nucleotides line up with TRBD1. TRBV6-7 is treated as an ORF (open reading frame) with a function not yet certain. The CDR3 contains 15 residues. After removal of 6 bases from V and 5 bases from J, the junction contained 9 bases not matched to a gene. The CDR3, as DNA: TGTGCCAGCAGCCATAACAGGGGGCGATTAGATACGCAGTATTTT. Translated: CASSHNRGRLDTQYF.

The chain couples TRBV2 to TRBJ2-7, with D tentatively TRBD1 (5 bases). V lost 6 bases and J lost 7, with 13 bases in between. Germline-derived CDR1 and CDR2 are SNHLY and FYNNEI. This CDR3 is built from 12 residues. Written as DNA, the CDR3 is TGTGCCAGCAGGATTATGACAGAGGAGCAGTACTTC. Protein product: CASRIMTEEQYF. Using reference TRBV2 and TRBJ2-7 for the parts outside the CDR3, the full variable domain is EPEVTQTPSHQVTQMGQEVILRCVPISNHLYFYWYRQILGQKVEFLVSFYNNEISEKSEIFDDQFSVERPDGSNFTLKIRSTKLEDSAMYFCASRIMTEEQYFGPGTRLTVT.

CDR3 sequence: CASSFPTGQIYGYTF. CDR3 nucleotide sequence: TGTGCCAGCAGCTTTCCCACTGGACAGATCTATGGCTACACCTTC. J is TRBJ1-2 and V is TRBV5-4, with a weak D call TRBD1 (6 bases). The CDR3 spans 15 residues. Per the germline V gene, CDR1 is SGHNT and CDR2 is YYREEE (reference sequence). The V gene lost 2 bases and the J gene lost 4 bases, with 15 bases spanning the gap.

Points on this clone: The same CDR3 arises from other DNA sequences in this sample as well. Here the CDR3 DNA reads TGCAGCGTTGTCGGGCGTCTCTCCTACAATGAGCAGTTCTTC. This encodes CSVVGRLSYNEQFF. This sequence joins TRBV29-1 and TRBJ2-1, with D uncertain. The CDR3 has 14 amino acids. The germline V gene encodes CDR1 SQVTM and CDR2 ANQGSEA. Trimming shortened V by 4 bases and J by 0 bases, and 10 bases separated the two germline ends.